This T cell receptor beta chain emerged from a study of T cells in Graves' hyperthyroidism and ophthalmopathy. Findings and limits, study-wide: Stable hyperthyroidism was told apart from ophthalmopathy by a model built on 13 V-J features. Most clonotypes that expanded in the thyroid above 0.001 also showed up in blood.

Exclusions: uncontrolled infection, other autoimmune disease, pregnancy, lactation. This clonotype was recorded at least ten times. Its antigen remains unidentified. Trimming removed 2 bases at V and 2 bases at J, with 15 bases between. The CDR3 loop spans 15 amino acids. CDR1 DFQATT and CDR2 SNEGSKA come from the germline V gene (reference sequence). The CDR3 regions of TCR beta were amplified from RNA transcripts. The primer set for the first-round RT-PCR of the TCR CDR3 was HTBI. Using its own MiXCR run on the multiplex PCR reads, TCRdb lists one record per CDR3 protein. This table holds about half a million distinct CDR3 sequences, approximately 23% found once.

Sequenced: blood. This TCR derives from a woman between 65 and 79 years old with Graves' ophthalmopathy. This chain joins TRBV20-1 and TRBJ2-5; D is possibly TRBD2 (6 bases). CDR3 bases: TGCAGTGCTAGACTTTTGGGGCGGGAACAAGAGACCCAGTACTTC. It is translated as CSARLLGREQETQYF.